This T cell receptor (beta chain) is drawn from a study of blood T cell repertoires in COVID-19 (dated by TCRdb to about 2020). Background on the whole study: The collaborator samples originated in the United States, Italy and Spain and spanned the acute and convalescent phases of COVID-19. The prospective study material was composed of cDNA or gDNA derived from T cells, B-cell-depleted T cells, or PBMCs. The dataset comprised deeply sampled blood TCRbeta repertoires from subjects exposed to, actively infected with, or recovered from COVID-19. The repertoires were made available in a free public database intended to serve as a resource for research on the immune response to SARS-CoV-2. Samples were obtained from the ongoing ImmuneRACE study (first 160 participants) and from over a thousand subjects provided by 6 global collaborators. A de-identified subject ID, COVID-19 status, age in years and sex were almost always included in the sample metadata. Where available, HLA class I and class II types were obtained from metadata supplied by the sample provider rather than from assay-based typing. Beyond this particular receptor, the publication reports: Clinical and demographic metadata were provided uncurated, with the amount varying by source and participant.

TCRbeta CDR3 regions were amplified from genomic DNA using the immunoSEQ Assay, a bias-controlled multiplex PCR. The original pipeline was this. Nucleated cell counts per sample were estimated from amplification of reference gene primers within the assay. To quantify the absolute abundance of each unique TCRbeta CDR3 rearrangement, sequence reads were collapsed and filtered. Productive Simpson clonality was computed per sample as the square root of Simpson's diversity index over productive rearrangements. Drawn from immuneACCESS, this table holds only the in-frame rearrangements with V and J called that TCRdb kept. Clones are partly lost; checked studies trace under half to an unresolved V gene and leave the rest unexplained. V, J and clone size were drawn from that table, and D and trimming were deduced from the DNA. The sample table shows about 300,000 clones, and about 85% are seen once. About 2.5% of the sample lies in the top ten.

Comments on this clone: This receptor's antigen is unknown. The sample holds no much larger clone one base away, and base qualities are not on file.

Participants in the prospective study were aged roughly 18 to 100 years, lived in 20 to 30 United States geographic areas, and enrolled through a virtual design. To assign participants to cohorts, the prospective study relied on clinical history that participants themselves reported in a screening survey and a study questionnaire. Recovered participants in ImmuneRACE Cohort 3 were defined as having two consecutive negative NP/OP PCR tests, clearance from a healthcare professional, or resolution of symptoms. In the prospective study, mobile phlebotomists collected whole blood, serum and a nasopharyngeal or oropharyngeal swab from each participant. Prospective study participants could optionally give additional blood draws and questionnaires over an approximately two-month period. Prospective study blood samples were shipped either frozen or at room temperature before DNA extraction. The receptor was derived from a woman in her 50s who had recovered from COVID-19. Source material: PBMCs or T cells enriched from blood (not recorded which).

The CDR3 in this case is CASRSPPPSGEQFF. The sequence in DNA is TGTGCCAGCAGGTCCCCCCCGCCTTCAGGTGAGCAGTTCTTC. The rearranged chain carries TRBV28 and TRBJ2-1; no D gene can be assigned with confidence. As encoded in the germline V gene, CDR1 is MDHEN while CDR2 is SYDVKM. Relative to germline, V is 6 bases shorter and J is 9 bases shorter, with 18 bases between their ends. Inclusive of the bounding cysteine and phenylalanine, the CDR3 is 14 residues long. The DNA shown is the 42-base CDR3, in frame from base 1.